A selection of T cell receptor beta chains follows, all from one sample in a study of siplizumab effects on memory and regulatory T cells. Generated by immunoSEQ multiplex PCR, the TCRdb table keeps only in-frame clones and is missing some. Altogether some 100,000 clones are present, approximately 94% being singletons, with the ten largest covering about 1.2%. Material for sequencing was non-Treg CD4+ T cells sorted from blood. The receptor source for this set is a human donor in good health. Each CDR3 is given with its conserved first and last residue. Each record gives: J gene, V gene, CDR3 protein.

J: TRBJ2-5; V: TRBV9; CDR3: CASSVSSKQETQYF
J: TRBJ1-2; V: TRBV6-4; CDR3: CASSVEPGRQYHGYTF
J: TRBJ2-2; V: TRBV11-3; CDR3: CASSPGDVPGELFF
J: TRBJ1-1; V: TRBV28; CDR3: CASSLLPRDRGKDTEAFF
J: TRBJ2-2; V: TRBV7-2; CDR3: CASSLLGARGELFF
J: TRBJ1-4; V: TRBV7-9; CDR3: CASSEQGINEKLFF
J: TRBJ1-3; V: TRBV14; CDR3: CASSRPGSGNTIYF
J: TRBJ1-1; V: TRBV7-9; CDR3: CASSPRQGQNTEAFF
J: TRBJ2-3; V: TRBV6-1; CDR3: CASLPRVGRTDTQYF
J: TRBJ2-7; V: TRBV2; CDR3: CASGQRTPYEQYF
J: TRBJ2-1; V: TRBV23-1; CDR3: CASSLPFCRGEQFF
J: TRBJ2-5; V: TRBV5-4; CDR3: CASSLALAGAGETQYF
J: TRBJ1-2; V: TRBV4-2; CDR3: CASSRIEPGQGAGNYGYTF
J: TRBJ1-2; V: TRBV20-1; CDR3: CSAPNYGYTF
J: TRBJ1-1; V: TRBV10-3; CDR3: CAISESKRVDTEAFF
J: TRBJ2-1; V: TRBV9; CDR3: CASSPRTLDNEQFF
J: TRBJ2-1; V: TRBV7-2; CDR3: CASSPGTPGIYNEQFF
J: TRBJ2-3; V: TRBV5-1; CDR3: CASSWGTGETDTQYF
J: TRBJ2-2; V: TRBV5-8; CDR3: CASAPLGEGHTGELFF
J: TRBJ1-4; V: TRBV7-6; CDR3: CASTLSRGRGKLFF
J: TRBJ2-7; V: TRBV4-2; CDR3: CASSQGVRHGSSEQYF
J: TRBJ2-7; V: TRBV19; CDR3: CASSTSSGILSYEQYF
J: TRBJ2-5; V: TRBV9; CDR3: CASSEKGGQGLETQYF
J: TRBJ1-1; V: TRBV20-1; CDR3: CSVRGPRAFF
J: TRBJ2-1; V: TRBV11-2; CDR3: CASSLVGGSYNEQFF
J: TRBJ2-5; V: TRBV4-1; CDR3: CASTEGLRQETQYF
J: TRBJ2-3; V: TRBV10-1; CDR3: CASSDPSSASTDTQYF
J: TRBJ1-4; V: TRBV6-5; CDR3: CASSYSRDRGEKLFF
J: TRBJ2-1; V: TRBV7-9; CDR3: CASSLGTGKRFF
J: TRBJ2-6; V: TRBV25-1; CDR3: CASSELVLGANVLTF
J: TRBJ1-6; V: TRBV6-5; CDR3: CASRPSRDSNSPLHF
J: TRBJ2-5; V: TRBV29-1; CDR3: CSAGRGRETQYF
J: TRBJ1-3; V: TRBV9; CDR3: CASTVGVSGNTIYF
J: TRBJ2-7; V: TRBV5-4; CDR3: CASSSGGTSGRREQYF
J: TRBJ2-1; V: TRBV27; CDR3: CASSSIQGNEQFF
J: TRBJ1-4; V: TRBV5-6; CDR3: CASSLGTGGGEKLFF
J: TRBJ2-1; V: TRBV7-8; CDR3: CASSLTVTSGYTGDEQFF
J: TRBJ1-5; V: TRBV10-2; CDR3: CASTQGSNRDQPQHF
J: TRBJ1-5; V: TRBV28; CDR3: CASSLIFRDQPQHF
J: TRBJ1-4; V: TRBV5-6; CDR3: CASSSYQGLSEKLFF
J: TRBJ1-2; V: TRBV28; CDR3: CASSLPDRRGYTF
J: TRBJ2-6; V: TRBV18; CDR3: CASSGSGANVLTF
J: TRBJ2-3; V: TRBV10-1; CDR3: CASSERDWGSTDTQYF
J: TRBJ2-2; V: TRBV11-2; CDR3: CASSFPTRGANTGELFF
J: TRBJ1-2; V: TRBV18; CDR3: CASSPPAAGGYTF
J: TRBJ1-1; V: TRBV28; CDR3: CASGEQGRTEAFF
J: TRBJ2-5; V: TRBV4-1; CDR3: CASSQEVPSDQETQYF
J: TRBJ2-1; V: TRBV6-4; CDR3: CASSDSRAGGNEQFF
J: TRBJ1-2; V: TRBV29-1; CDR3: CSVGQGFNGYTF
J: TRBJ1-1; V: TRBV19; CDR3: CASRPSTGGRITEAFF
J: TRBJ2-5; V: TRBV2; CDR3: CASGRGLMVQETQYF
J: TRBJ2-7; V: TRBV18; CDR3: CASSLAPYEQYF